This TCR beta chain appears in the sequencing data of a study of cytomegalovirus exposure and HLA in healthy donors. Libraries were prepared by immunoSEQ multiplex PCR; TCRdb keeps only in-frame clonotypes and omits some of them. The top ten clones hold 4% to 4.5% of a sample with 150,000 to 200,000 clones, just under 90% of them seen once. In germline, CDR1 is LNHDA, CDR2 SQIVND (reference sequence). The CDR3 has 15 residues. Unmatched junction bases numbered 13, after V lost 6 bases and J lost 8 bases. Donors were drawn from the approximately 110-subject validation cohort, separate from the approximately 700-subject first cohort. Worth noting for this clone: Its antigen remains unknown.

Study results and limitations: The investigators catalogued some 150 TCR beta chains as cytomegalovirus-associated. With high specificity and sensitivity, the classifier reportedly diagnosed cytomegalovirus status. Subsequent analysis revealed that first-cohort TCR clusters tended to co-occur in the roughly 120 validation repertoires.

This receptor was identified in a man in his late teens or twenties in good health and CMV-seropositive. This rearrangement joins TRBV19 to TRBJ1-2, with TRBD1 identical over 9 bases. The sequenced sample consisted of PBMCs. This CDR3 reads CASRYRDRESRGYTF. Here the CDR3 DNA reads TGTGCCAGTAGGTATAGGGACAGGGAATCGCGGGGCTACACCTTC.